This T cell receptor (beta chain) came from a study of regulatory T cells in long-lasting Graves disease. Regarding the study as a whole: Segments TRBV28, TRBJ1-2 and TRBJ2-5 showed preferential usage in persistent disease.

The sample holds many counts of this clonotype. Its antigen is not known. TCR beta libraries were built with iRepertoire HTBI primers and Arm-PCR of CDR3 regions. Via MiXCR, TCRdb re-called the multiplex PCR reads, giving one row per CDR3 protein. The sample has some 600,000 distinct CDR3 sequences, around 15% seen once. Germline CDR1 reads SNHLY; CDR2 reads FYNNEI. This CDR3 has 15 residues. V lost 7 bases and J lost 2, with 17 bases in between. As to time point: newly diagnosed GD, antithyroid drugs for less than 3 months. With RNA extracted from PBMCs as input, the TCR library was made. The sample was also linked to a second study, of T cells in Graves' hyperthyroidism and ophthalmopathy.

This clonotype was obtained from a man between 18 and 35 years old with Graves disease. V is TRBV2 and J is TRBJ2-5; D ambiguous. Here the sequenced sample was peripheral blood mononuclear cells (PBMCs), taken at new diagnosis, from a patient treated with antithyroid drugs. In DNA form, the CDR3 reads TGTGCCAGCACTCCAAAGGCCGGTCGACAAGAGACCCAGTACTTC. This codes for CASTPKAGRQETQYF.